The clone carrying this T cell receptor beta chain was seen a handful of times. Its antigen is currently unknown. This entry is derived from a study of naive and memory T cell subsets. General study points: Diversity fell and Gini index rose from naive through CM, EM, EMRA. Possibly reflecting memory cells re-expressing CD45RA, a few larger clonotypes occurred in naive repertoires, especially CD8. In naive cells, over 85% of TCR sequences were seen only once. No ground truth validated the naive and memory repertoire findings.

The CDR3 loop spans 15 amino acids. V was trimmed by 2 bases and J by 0 bases, leaving 10 bases between them. Germline V gene lookup returns CDR1 SEHNR and CDR2 FQNEAQ (reference sequence). The beta constant-region primer was an equimolar mix of two oligonucleotides covering TRBC1 and TRBC2. Nested alpha and beta constant-region primers with the SP2 primer drove four PCR rounds on ligated cDNA. TCRdb ran MiXCR on the UMI-ligation and nested PCR reads and lists one entry per CDR3 protein. The sample records some 83,000 distinct CDR3 sequences, 9% being singletons. Sequences were obtained from naive CD8+ T cells from blood. The TCR originated in a human donor in good health. The chain carries TRBV7-9 and TRBJ1-1; the D is unclear. CDR3 in DNA: TGTGCCAGCAGCTTATGGGAGGCTTTGAACACTGAAGCTTTCTTT. Translating gives CASSLWEALNTEAFF.